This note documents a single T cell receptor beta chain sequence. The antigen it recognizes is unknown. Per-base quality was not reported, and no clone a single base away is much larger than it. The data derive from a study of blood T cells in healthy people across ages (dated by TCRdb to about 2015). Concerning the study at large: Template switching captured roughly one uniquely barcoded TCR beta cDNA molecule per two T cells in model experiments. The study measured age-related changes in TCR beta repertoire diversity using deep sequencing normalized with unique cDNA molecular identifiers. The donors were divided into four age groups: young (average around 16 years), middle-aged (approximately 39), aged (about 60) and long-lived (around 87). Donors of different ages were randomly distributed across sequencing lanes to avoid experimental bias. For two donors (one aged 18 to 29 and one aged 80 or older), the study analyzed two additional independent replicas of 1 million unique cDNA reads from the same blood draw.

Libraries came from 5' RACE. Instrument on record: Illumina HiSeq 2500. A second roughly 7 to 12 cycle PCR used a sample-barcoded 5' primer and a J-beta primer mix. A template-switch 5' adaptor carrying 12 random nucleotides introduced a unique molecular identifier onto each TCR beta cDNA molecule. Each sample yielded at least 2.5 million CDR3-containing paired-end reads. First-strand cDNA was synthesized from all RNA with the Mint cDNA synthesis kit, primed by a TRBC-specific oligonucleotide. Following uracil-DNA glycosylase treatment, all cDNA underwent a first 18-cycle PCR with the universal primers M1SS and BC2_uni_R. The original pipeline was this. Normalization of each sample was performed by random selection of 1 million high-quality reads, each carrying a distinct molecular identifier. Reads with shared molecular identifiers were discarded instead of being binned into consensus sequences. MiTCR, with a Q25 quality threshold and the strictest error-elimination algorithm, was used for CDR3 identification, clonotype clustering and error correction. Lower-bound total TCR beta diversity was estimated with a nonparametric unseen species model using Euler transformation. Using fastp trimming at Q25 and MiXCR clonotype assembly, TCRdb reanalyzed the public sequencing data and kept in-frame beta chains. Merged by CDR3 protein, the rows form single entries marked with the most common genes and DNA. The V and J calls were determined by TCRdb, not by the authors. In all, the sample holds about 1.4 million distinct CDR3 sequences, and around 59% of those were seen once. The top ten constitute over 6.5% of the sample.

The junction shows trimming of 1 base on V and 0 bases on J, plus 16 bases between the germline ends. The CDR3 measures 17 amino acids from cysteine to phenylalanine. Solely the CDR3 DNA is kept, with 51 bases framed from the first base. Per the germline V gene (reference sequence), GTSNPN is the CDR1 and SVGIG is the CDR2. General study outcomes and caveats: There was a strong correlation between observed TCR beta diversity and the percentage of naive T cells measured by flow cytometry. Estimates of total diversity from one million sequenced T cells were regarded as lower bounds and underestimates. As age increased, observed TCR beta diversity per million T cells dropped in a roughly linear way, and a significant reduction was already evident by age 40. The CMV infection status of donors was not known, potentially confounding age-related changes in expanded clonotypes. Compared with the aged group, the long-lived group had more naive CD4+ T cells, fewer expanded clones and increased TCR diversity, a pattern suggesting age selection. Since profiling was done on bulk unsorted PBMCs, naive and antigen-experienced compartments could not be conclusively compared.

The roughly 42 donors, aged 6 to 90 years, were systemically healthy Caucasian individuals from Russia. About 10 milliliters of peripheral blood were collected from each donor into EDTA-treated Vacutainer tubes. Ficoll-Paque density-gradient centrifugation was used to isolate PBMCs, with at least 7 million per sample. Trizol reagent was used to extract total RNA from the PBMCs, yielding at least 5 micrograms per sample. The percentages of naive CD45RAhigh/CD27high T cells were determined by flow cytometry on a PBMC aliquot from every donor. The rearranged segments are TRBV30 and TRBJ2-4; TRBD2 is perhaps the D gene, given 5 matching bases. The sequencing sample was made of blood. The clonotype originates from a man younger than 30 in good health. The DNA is TGTGCCTGGAGTGCCTGGGAAGTTGGACTAGCCAAAAACATTCAGTACTTC. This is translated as CAWSAWEVGLAKNIQYF.